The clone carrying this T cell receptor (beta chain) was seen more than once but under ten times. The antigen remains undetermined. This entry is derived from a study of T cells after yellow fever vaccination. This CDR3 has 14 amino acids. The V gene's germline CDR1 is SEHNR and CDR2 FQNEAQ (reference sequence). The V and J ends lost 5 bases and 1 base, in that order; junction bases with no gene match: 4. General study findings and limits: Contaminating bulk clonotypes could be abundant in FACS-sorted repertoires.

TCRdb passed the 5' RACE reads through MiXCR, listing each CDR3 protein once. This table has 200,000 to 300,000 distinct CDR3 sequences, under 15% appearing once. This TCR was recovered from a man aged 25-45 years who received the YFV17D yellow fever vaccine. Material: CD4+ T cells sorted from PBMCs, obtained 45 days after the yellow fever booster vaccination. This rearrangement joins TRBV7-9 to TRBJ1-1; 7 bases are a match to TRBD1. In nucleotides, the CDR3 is TGTGCCAGCAGCCCAGGGGGAAGGAACACTGAAGCTTTCTTT. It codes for CASSPGGRNTEAFF.